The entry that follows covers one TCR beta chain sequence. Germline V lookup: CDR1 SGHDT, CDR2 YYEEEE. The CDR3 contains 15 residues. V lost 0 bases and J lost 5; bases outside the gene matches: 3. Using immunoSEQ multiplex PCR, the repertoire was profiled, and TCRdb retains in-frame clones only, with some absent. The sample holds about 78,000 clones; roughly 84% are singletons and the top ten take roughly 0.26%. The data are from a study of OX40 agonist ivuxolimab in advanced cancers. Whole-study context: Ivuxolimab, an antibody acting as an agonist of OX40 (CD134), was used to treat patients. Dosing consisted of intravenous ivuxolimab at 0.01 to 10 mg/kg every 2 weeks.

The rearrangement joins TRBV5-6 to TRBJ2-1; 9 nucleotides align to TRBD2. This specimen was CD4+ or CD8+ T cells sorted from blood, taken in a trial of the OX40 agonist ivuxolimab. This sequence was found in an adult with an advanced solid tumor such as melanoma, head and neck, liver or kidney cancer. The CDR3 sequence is CASSLEPSGNNEQFF. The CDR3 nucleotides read TGTGCCAGCAGCTTGGAACCTAGCGGGAACAATGAGCAGTTCTTC.